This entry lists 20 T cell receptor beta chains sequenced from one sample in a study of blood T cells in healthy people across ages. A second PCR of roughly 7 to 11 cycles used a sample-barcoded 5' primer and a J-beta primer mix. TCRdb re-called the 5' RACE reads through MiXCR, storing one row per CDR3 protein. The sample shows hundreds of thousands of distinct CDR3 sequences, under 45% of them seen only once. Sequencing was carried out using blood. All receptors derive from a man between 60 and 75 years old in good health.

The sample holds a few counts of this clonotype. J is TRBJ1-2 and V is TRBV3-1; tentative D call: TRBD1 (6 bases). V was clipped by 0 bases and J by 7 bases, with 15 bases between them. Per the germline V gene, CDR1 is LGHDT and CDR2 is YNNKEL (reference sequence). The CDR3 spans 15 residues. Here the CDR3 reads CASSQDPQGRVGYTF. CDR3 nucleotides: TGTGCCAGCAGCCAAGATCCGCAGGGGAGGGTTGGCTACACCTTC.

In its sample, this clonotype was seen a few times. The CDR3 nucleotides are TGTGCCAGCAGCCCAGGGTTTTTTAGCAATCAGCCCCAGCATTTT. It is translated as CASSPGFFSNQPQHF. This chain joins TRBV7-2 and TRBJ1-5, with a possible D match to TRBD1 (5 bases). Germline assignment: CDR1 SGHTA and CDR2 FQGNSA. The germline V and J ends were trimmed by 5 bases and 0 bases, with 11 bases remaining between them. There are 15 residues in the CDR3. Using reference TRBV7-2 and TRBJ1-5 for the parts outside the CDR3, the full variable domain is GAGVSQSPSNKVTEKGKDVELRCDPISGHTALYWYRQSLGQGLEFLIYFQGNSAPDKSGLPSDRFSAERTGGSVSTLTIQRTQQEDSAVYLCASSPGFFSNQPQHFGDGTRLSIL.

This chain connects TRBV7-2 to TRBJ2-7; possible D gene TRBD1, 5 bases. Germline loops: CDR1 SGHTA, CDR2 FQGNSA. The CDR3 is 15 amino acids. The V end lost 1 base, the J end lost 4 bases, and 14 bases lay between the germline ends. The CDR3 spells CASSLDGRARYEQYF. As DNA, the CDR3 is TGTGCCAGCAGCTTAGACGGCAGGGCTAGATACGAGCAGTACTTC.

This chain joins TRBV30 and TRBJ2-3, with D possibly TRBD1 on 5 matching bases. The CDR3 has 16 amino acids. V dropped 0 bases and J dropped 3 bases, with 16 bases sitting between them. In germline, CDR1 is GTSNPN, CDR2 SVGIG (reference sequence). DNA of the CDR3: TGTGCCTGGAGTGTACGAGCAGGGAAAGCGACAGATACGCAGTATTTT. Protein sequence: CAWSVRAGKATDTQYF.

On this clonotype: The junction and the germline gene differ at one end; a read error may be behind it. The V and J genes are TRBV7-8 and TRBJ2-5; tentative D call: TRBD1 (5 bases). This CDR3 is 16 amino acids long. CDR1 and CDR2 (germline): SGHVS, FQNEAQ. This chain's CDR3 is CASGLSLQGWQETQYF. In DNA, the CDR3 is TGTGCCAGCGGCTTAAGTCTCCAGGGTTGGCAAGAGACCCAGTACTTC.

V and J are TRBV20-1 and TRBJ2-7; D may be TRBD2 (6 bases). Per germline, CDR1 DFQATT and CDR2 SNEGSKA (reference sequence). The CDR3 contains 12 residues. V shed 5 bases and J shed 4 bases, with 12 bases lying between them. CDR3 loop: CSASGTPYEQYF. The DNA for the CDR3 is TGCAGTGCTTCCGGGACTCCTTACGAGCAGTACTTC.

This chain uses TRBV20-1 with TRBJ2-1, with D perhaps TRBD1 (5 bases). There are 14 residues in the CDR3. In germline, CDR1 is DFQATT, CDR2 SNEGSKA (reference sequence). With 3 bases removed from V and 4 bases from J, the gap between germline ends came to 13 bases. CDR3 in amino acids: CSASGEQEYNEQFF. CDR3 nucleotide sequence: TGCAGTGCTAGTGGGGAACAGGAATACAATGAGCAGTTCTTC.

The chain's CDR3 is CASSQPIRWTEAFF. The CDR3 DNA sequence: TGCGCCAGCAGCCAACCTATACGTTGGACTGAAGCTTTCTTT. V usage is TRBV4-1 and J usage is TRBJ1-1, with D unclear. The CDR3 has 14 residues. The V and J ends lost 2 bases and 5 bases respectively, with 12 bases between them. Germline assignment: CDR1 MGHRA and CDR2 YSYEKL.

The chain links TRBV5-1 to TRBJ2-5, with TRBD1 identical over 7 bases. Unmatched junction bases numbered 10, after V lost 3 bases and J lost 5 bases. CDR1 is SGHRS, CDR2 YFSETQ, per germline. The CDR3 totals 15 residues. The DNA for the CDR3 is TGCGCCAGCAGCTCCGGGCTCAGAGGGGGCGAGACCCAGTACTTC. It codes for CASSSGLRGGETQYF.

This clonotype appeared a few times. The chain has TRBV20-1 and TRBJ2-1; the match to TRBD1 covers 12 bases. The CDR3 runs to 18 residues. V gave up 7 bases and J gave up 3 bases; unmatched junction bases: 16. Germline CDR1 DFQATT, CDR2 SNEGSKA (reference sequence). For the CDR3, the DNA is TGCAGTGTAGGGGACAGGGGGCTTACTAGCGGCTTCTACAATGAGCAGTTCTTC. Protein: CSVGDRGLTSGFYNEQFF.

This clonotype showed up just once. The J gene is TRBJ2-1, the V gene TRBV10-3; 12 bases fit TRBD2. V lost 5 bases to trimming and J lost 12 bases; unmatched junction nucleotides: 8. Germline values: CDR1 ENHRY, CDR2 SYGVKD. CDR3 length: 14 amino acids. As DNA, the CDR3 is TGTGCCATCAGTCCTAGCGGGGGGGCCCGTCGGCAGTTCTTC. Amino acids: CAISPSGGARRQFF.

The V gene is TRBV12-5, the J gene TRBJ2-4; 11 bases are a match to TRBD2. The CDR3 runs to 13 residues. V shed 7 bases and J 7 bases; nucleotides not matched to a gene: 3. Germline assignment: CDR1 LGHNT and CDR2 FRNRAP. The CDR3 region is CASELAGENIQYF. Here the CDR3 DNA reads TGTGCTAGTGAACTAGCGGGGGAGAACATTCAGTACTTC.

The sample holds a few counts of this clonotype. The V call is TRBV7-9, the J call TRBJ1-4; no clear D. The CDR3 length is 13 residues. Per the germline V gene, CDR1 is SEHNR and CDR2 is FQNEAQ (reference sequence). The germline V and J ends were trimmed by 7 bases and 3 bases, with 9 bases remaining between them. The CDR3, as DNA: TGTGCCAGCAATCCGGGATCTAATGAAAAACTGTTTTTT. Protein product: CASNPGSNEKLFF.

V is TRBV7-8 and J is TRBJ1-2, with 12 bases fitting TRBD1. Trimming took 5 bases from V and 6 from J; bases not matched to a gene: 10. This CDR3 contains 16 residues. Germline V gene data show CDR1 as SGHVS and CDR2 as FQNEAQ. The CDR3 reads CASSPAPGQGANGYTF. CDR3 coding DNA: TGTGCCAGCAGCCCGGCACCGGGACAGGGGGCCAATGGCTACACCTTC.

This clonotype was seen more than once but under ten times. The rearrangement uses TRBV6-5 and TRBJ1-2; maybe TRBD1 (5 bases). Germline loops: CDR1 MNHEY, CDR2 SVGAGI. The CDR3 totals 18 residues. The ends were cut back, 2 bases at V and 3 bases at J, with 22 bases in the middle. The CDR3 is CASSYTDPTAEGHYGYTF. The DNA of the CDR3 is TGTGCCAGCAGTTACACGGACCCAACGGCTGAGGGGCACTATGGCTACACCTTC.

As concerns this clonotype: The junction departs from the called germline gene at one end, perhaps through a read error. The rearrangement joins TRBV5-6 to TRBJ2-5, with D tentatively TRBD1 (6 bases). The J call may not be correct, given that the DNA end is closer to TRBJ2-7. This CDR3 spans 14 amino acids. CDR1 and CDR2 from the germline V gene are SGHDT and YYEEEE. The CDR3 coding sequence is TGTGCCGGCAGCCCCCAGGACAGCCTCTACGAGCAGTACTTC. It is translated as CAGSPQDSLYEQYF.

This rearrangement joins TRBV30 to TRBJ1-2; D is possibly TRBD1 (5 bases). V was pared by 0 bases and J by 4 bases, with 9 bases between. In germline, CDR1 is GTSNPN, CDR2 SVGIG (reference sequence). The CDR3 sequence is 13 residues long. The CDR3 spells CAWSVGTVYGYTF. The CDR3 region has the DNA TGTGCCTGGAGTGTAGGGACGGTCTATGGCTACACCTTC. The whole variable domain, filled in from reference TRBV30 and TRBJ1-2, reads SQTIHQWPATLVQPVGSPLSLECTVEGTSNPNLYWYRQAAGRGLQLLFYSVGIGQISSEVPQNLSASRPQDRQFILSSKKLLLSDSGFYLCAWSVGTVYGYTFGSGTRLTVV.

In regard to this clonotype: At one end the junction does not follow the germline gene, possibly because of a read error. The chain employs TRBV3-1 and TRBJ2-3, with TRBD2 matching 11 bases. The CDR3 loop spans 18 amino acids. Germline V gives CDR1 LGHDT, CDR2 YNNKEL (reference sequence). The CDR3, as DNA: TGTGCCAGCAGCCAAGATACGCTAGCGGGGGGTTACACAGGTACGCAGTATTTT. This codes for CASSQDTLAGGYTGTQYF.

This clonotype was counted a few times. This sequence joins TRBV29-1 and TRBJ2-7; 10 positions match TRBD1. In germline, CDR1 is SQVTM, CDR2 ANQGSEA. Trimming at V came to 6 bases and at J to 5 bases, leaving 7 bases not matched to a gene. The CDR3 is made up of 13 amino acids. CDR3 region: CSVHGDRGDEQYF. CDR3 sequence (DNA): TGCAGCGTGCACGGGGACAGGGGCGACGAGCAGTACTTC.

CDR3 nucleotide sequence: TGTGCCAGCAGTGAGCCGGGACAGGGGCGCATCGGGCAGTATTTT. This encodes CASSEPGQGRIGQYF. The V and J genes are TRBV25-1 and TRBJ2-3; 10 bases match TRBD1. CDR1 is MGHDK and CDR2 is SYGVNS in the germline V gene. J was trimmed by 11 bases and V by 3 bases; bases with no gene match: 11. This CDR3 region has 15 residues.